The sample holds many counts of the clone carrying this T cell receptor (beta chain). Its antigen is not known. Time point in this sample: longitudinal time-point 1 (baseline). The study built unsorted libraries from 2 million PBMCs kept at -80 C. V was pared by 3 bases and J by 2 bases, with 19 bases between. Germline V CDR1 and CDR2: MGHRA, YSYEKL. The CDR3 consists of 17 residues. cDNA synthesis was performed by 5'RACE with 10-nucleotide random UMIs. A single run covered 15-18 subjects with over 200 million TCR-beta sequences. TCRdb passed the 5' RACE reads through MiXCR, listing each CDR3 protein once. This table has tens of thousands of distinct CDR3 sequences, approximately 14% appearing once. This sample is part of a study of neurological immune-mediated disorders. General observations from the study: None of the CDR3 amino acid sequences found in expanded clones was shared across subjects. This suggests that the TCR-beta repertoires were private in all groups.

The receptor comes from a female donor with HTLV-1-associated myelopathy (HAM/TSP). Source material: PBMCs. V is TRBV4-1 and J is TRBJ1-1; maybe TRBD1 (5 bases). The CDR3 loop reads CASSHTRGRGGNTEAFF. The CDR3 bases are TGCGCCAGCAGCCACACTCGAGGAAGGGGCGGAAACACTGAAGCTTTCTTT.